Below are 7 T cell receptor beta chains sequenced from a single sample in a study of blood T cell repertoires in COVID-19. Measured with immunoSEQ multiplex PCR; TCRdb has only the in-frame clones, and not every one. The repertoire holds just over 650,000 clones, with 70% to 90% as singletons. The sequenced material came from peripheral blood. The receptor source for this set is a woman aged 18 to 35 with acute or convalescent COVID-19.

The chain joins TRBV4-1 to TRBJ2-3; 13 nucleotides align to TRBD2. The length of the CDR3 is 16 residues. The germline V gene encodes CDR1 MGHRA and CDR2 YSYEKL. The trim removed 4 bases at V and 6 bases at J, leaving 7 bases unmatched. The CDR3: CASSLRTSGGSDTQYF. The CDR3, as DNA: TGCGCCAGCAGCCTCCGGACTAGCGGGGGTTCGGATACGCAGTATTTT.

The V and J genes are TRBV7-2 and TRBJ1-4, with a possible D match to TRBD1 (6 bases). There are 18 residues in the CDR3. V was pared by 1 base and J by 6 bases, with 21 bases between. The germline V gene has CDR1 SGHTA and CDR2 FQGNSA. The CDR3: CASSLGPALRGGDEKLFF. For the CDR3, the DNA is TGTGCCAGCAGCTTAGGCCCCGCGCTCAGGGGTGGGGATGAAAAACTGTTTTTT.

The V and J genes are TRBV27 and TRBJ1-1, with TRBD1 as a possible D gene (6 bases). The CDR3 consists of 14 residues. V was pared by 6 bases and J by 1 base, with 12 bases between. Germline lookup yields CDR1 MNHEY and CDR2 SMNVEV (reference sequence). The CDR3 sequence is CASSVRDKNTEAFF. DNA of the CDR3: TGTGCCAGCAGCGTCCGGGACAAGAACACTGAAGCTTTCTTT.

V gene TRBV14 combines with J gene TRBJ2-2; D remains ambiguous. V was shortened by 1 base and J by 0 bases, with 6 bases between the two germline ends. The CDR3 runs 15 residues. Germline V gene sequence: CDR1 SGHDN, CDR2 FVKESK. The DNA of the CDR3 is TGTGCCAGCAGCCAAGTTCAGTCGAACACCGGGGAGCTGTTTTTT. Its translation is CASSQVQSNTGELFF.

The chain has TRBV14 and TRBJ1-4; D unclear. Trimming removed 4 bases at V and 7 bases at J, with 19 bases between. CDR1 and CDR2 from the germline V gene are SGHDN and FVKESK. The CDR3 extends over 16 amino acids. This CDR3 reads CASSPLSPVNGEKLFF. CDR3 coding DNA: TGTGCCAGCAGCCCACTATCACCGGTGAACGGTGAAAAACTGTTTTTT.

The chain combines TRBV5-1 with TRBJ1-2; no clear D gene. V lost 0 bases to trimming and J lost 7 bases, with 10 bases between them. Germline loops: CDR1 SGHRS, CDR2 YFSETQ. This CDR3 has 13 residues. The CDR3 loop is CASSLAVEGGYTF. The CDR3 coding sequence is TGCGCCAGCAGCTTGGCGGTGGAGGGTGGCTACACCTTC.

This clone was observed a single time. The rearrangement joins TRBV4-2 to TRBJ2-1; no reliable D call. The V gene's germline CDR1 is LGHNA and CDR2 YNFKEQ. CDR3 length: 13 residues. Trimming took 6 bases from V and 3 from J, leaving 9 bases between them. CDR3 bases: TGTGCCAGCAGACCTGGCCACTACAATGAGCAGTTCTTC. Protein product: CASRPGHYNEQFF.